Below are 9 T cell receptor beta chains sequenced from a single sample in a study of cytomegalovirus exposure and HLA in healthy donors. Primers: 60 Vbeta forward and 13 Jbeta reverse. Clones were sequenced by immunoSEQ multiplex PCR, and TCRdb holds only the in-frame ones, with some missing. The sample has 70,000 to 90,000 clones, about 60% seen once; the top ten hold about 15%. Sample: PBMCs. These receptors all come from a woman aged 40 to 50 in good health and CMV-seropositive.

This clone was seen once. Here the CDR3 DNA reads TGTGCCAGCAGTTTGGTGGGCCAGGGGGTCACTGAAGCTTTCTTT. Amino acids: CASSLVGQGVTEAFF. The chain joins TRBV27 to TRBJ1-1; 7 bases fit TRBD1. With V trimmed by 3 bases and J by 4 bases, 8 bases remained unmatched. Germline values: CDR1 MNHEY, CDR2 SMNVEV (reference sequence). CDR3 length: 15 amino acids.

The chain combines TRBV5-6 with TRBJ2-7; D is possibly TRBD1 (6 bases). Trimming removed 5 bases at V and 3 bases at J, with 9 bases between. From germline, CDR1 is SGHDT and CDR2 YYEEEE. CDR3 length equals 12 residues. The CDR3 sequence is CASRCRGYEQYF. The CDR3 DNA sequence: TGTGCCAGCAGATGCAGGGGCTACGAGCAGTACTTC.

The chain employs TRBV13 and TRBJ2-7; 11 nucleotides agree with TRBD1. The V segment lost 4 bases and the J segment 4 bases; nucleotides outside the gene matches: 6. This CDR3 is built from 15 residues. Germline V CDR1 and CDR2: PRHDT, FYEKMQ (reference sequence). Here the CDR3 reads CASSSADRGLYEQYF. The DNA of the CDR3 is TGTGCCAGCAGCTCGGCGGACAGGGGGCTGTACGAGCAGTACTTC. Variable domain in full (rest from reference TRBV13 and TRBJ2-7): AAGVIQSPRHLIKEKRETATLKCYPIPRHDTVYWYQQGPGQDPQFLISFYEKMQSDKGSIPDRFSAQQFSDYHSELNMSSLELGDSALYFCASSSADRGLYEQYFGPGTRLTVT.

The count of this clone is one. The chain joins TRBV28 to TRBJ2-7; 9 bases align to TRBD2. This CDR3 has 15 amino acids. V was clipped by 3 bases and J by 3 bases; unmatched bases: 6. Germline V gene lookup returns CDR1 MDHEN and CDR2 SYDVKM. CDR3 loop: CASSFSLAGVYEQYF. The DNA of the CDR3 is TGTGCCAGCAGTTTTTCTTTAGCGGGAGTCTACGAGCAGTACTTC.

The gene calls are TRBV19 and TRBJ1-1; D unresolved. The germline V and J ends were trimmed by 6 bases and 1 base, with 12 bases remaining between them. CDR3 size: 14 residues. The germline V gene has CDR1 LNHDA and CDR2 SQIVND (reference sequence). The DNA of the CDR3 is TGTGCCAGTAGCACTGACTGGAAGAACACTGAAGCTTTCTTT. It translates to CASSTDWKNTEAFF.

In nucleotides, the CDR3 is TGTGCCAGTAGTATACACCAGGTACCAAACTATGGCTACACCTTC. Translated: CASSIHQVPNYGYTF. The J gene is TRBJ1-2, the V gene TRBV19; the D is unclear. The CDR3 is 15 residues long. The germline V gene encodes CDR1 LNHDA and CDR2 SQIVND (reference sequence). V was clipped by 2 bases and J by 2 bases, with 12 bases between them. The entire variable domain, with the rest obtained from reference TRBV19 and TRBJ1-2, is as follows: DGGITQSPKYLFRKEGQNVTLSCEQNLNHDAMYWYRQDPGQGLRLIYYSQIVNDFQKGDIAEGYSVSREKKESFPLTVTSAQKNPTAFYLCASSIHQVPNYGYTFGSGTRLTVV.

This chain uses TRBV7-6 with TRBJ2-3; possibly TRBD1 for D (6 bases). From germline, CDR1 is SGHVS and CDR2 FNYEAQ. CDR3 length equals 16 residues. Trimming shortened V by 0 bases and J by 2 bases, and 12 bases separated the two germline ends. CDR3 amino acids: CASSLAGAGTTDTQYF. The CDR3 nucleotides read TGTGCCAGCAGCTTAGCGGGGGCTGGGACCACAGATACGCAGTATTTT.

V gene TRBV2 combines with J gene TRBJ2-5; 7 bases agree with TRBD2. This CDR3 is 15 amino acids long. The V and J ends lost 6 bases and 4 bases, in that order; junction bases with no gene match: 11. Germline V gene sequence: CDR1 SNHLY, CDR2 FYNNEI. The CDR3 sequence is CASSMGLTGGETQYF. In DNA form, the CDR3 reads TGTGCCAGCAGCATGGGGCTCACGGGAGGAGAGACCCAGTACTTC. The complete variable domain, with remaining parts taken from reference TRBV2 and TRBJ2-5, reads EPEVTQTPSHQVTQMGQEVILRCVPISNHLYFYWYRQILGQKVEFLVSFYNNEISEKSEIFDDQFSVERPDGSNFTLKIRSTKLEDSAMYFCASSMGLTGGETQYFGPGTRLLVL.

V gene TRBV2 combines with J gene TRBJ1-3, with 8 bases identical to TRBD1. Looked up from germline, CDR1 is SNHLY and CDR2 is FYNNEI. The V and J ends lost 1 base and 5 bases, in that order; junction bases with no gene match: 1. The CDR3 contains 14 residues. DNA for the CDR3: TGTGCCAGCAGTGAAGGGACAGGGAGAAACACCATATATTTT. It is translated as CASSEGTGRNTIYF.